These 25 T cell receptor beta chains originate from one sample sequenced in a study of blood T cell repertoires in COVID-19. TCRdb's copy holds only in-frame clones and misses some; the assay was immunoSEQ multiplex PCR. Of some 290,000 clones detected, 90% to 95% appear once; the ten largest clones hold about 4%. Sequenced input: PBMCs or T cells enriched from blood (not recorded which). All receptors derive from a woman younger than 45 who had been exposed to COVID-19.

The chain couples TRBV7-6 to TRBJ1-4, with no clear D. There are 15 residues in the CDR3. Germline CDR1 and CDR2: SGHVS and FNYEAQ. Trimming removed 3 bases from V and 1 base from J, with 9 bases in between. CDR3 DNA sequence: TGTGCCAGCAGCTTCCGAGGGAGAACTAATGAAAAACTGTTTTTT. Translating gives CASSFRGRTNEKLFF.

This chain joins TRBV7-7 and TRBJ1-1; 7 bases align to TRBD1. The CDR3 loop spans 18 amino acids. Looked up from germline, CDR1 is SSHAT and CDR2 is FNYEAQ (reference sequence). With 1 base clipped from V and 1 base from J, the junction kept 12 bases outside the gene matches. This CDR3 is CASSLVPDRFIGNTEAFF. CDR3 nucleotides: TGTGCCAGCAGCTTAGTTCCGGACAGGTTCATTGGGAACACTGAAGCTTTCTTT.

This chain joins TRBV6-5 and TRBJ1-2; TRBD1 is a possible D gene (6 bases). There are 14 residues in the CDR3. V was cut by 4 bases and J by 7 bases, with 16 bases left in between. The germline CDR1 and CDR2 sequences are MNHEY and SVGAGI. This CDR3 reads CASSSLDSLGGYTF. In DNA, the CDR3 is TGTGCCAGCAGTTCTTTGGACAGCCTGGGTGGCTACACCTTC.

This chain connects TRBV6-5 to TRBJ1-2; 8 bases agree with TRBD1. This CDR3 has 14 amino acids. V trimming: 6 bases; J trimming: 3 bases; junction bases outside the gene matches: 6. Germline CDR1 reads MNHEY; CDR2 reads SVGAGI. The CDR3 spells CASSYQGAHYGYTF. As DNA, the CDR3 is TGTGCCAGCAGCTATCAGGGGGCGCACTATGGCTACACCTTC.

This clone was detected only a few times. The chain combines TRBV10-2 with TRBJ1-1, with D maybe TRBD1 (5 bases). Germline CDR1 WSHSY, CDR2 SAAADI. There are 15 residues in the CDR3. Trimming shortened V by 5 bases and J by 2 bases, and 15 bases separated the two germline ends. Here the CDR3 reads CASSHDRVGNTEAFF. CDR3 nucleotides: TGCGCCAGCAGTCACGACAGAGTGGGAAACACTGAAGCTTTCTTT.

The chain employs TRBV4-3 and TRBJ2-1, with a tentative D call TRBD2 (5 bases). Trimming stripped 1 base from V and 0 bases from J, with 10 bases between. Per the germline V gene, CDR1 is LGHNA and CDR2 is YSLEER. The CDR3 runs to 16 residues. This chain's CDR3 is CASSQGLRHSYNEQFF. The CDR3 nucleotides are TGCGCCAGCAGCCAAGGACTAAGGCACTCCTACAATGAGCAGTTCTTC.

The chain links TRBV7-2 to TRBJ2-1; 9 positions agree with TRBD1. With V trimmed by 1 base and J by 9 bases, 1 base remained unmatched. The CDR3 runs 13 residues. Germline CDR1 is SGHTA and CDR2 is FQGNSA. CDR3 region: CASSLGQGGEQFF. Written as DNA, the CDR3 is TGTGCCAGCAGCTTAGGACAGGGGGGTGAGCAGTTCTTC.

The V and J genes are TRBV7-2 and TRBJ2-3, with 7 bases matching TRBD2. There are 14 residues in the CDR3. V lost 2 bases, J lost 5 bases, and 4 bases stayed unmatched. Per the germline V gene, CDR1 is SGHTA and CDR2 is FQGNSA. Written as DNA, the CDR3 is TGTGCCAGCAGCTTATTTGGCGGGGGAGATACGCAGTATTTT. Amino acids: CASSLFGGGDTQYF.

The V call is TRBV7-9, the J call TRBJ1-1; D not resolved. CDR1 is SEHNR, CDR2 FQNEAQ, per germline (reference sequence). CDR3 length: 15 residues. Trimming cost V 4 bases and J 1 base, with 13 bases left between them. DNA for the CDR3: TGTGCCAGCAGCTCCGAGGGCGCAGAGAACACTGAAGCTTTCTTT. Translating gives CASSSEGAENTEAFF.

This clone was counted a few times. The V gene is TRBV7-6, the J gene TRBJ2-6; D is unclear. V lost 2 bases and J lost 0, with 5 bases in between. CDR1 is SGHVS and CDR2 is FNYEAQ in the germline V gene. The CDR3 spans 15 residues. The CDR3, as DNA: TGTGCCAGCAGCTTATTAGACTCTGGGGCCAACGTCCTGACTTTC. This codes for CASSLLDSGANVLTF.

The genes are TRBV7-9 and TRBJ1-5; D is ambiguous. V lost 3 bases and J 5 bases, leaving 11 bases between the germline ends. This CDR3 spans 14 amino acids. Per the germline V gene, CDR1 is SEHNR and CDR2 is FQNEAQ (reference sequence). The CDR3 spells CASSFEGRDQPQHF. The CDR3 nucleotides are TGTGCCAGCAGCTTCGAGGGTCGGGATCAGCCCCAGCATTTT. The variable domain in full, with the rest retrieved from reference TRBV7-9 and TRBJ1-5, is DTGVSQNPRHKITKRGQNVTFRCDPISEHNRLYWYRQTLGQGPEFLTYFQNEAQLEKSRLLSDRFSAERPKGSFSTLEIQRTEQGDSAMYLCASSFEGRDQPQHFGDGTRLSIL.

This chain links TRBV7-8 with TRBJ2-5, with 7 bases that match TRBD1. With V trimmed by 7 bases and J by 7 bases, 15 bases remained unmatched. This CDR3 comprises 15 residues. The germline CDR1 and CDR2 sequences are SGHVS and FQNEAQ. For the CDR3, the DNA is TGTGCCAGCACCTCAACATCCGGGACAGAAGGGACCCAGTACTTC. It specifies CASTSTSGTEGTQYF.

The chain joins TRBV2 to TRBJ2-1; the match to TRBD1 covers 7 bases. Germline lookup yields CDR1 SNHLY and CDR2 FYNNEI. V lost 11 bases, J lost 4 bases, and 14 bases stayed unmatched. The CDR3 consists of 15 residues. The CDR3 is CAGRNDRASYNEQFF. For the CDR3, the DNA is TGTGCCGGCCGAAACGACAGGGCTAGTTACAATGAGCAGTTCTTC.

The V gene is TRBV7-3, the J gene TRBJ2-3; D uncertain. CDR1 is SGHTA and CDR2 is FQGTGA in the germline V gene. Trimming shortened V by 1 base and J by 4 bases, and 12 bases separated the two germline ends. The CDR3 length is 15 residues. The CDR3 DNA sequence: TGTGCCAGCAGCTTAATAGTCGGTGTGCCAGATACGCAGTATTTT. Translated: CASSLIVGVPDTQYF.

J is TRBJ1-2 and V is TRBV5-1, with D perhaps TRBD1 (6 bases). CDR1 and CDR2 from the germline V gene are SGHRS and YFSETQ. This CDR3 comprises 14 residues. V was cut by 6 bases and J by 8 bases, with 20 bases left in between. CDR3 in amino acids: CASTRTDSKGGYTF. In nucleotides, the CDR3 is TGCGCCAGCACTCGGACAGACTCAAAAGGAGGCTACACCTTC.

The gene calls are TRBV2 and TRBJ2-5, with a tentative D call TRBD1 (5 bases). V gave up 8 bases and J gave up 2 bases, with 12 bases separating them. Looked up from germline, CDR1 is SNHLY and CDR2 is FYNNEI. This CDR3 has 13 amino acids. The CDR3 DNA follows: TGTGCCAGCTCCCCACAGGTTCAAGAGACCCAGTACTTC. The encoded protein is CASSPQVQETQYF.

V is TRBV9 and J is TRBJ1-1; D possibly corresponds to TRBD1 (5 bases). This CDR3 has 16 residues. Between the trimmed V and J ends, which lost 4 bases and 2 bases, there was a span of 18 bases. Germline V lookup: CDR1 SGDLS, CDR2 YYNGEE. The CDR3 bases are TGTGCCAGCAGCCTAGGGGCAGGGAAGGCAAACACTGAAGCTTTCTTT. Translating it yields CASSLGAGKANTEAFF.

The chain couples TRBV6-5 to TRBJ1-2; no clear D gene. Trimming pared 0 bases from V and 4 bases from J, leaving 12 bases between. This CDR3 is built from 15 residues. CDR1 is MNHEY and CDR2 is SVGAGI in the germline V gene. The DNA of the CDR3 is TGTGCCAGCAGTTACTCGAGGAGGGAGTCCTATGGCTACACCTTC. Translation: CASSYSRRESYGYTF.

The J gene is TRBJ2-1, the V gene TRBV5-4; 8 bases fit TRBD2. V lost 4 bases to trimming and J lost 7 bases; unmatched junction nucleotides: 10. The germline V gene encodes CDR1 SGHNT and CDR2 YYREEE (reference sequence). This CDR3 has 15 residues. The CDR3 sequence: CASSPPGLVLNEQFF. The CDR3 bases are TGTGCCAGCAGCCCCCCGGGACTAGTATTAAATGAGCAGTTCTTC. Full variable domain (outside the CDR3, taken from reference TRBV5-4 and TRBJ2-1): ETGVTQSPTHLIKTRGQQVTLRCSSQSGHNTVSWYQQALGQGPQFIFQYYREEENGRGNFPPRFSGLQFPNYSSELNVNALELDDSALYLCASSPPGLVLNEQFFGPGTRLTVL.

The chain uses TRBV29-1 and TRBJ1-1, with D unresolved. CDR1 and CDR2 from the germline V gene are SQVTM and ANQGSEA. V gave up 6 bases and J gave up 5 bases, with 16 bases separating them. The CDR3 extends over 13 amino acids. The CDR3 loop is CSVREVRETEAFF. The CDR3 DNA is TGCAGCGTCCGCGAGGTCCGAGAAACTGAAGCTTTCTTT.

Here the CDR3 DNA reads TGTGCCAGCAGTTCCCGGGTACTCTATGGCTACACCTTC. Protein product: CASSSRVLYGYTF. V usage is TRBV12-3 or TRBV12-4 and J usage is TRBJ1-2; D remains ambiguous. V shed 4 bases and J shed 4 bases, with 10 bases lying between them. The CDR3 is 13 amino acids.

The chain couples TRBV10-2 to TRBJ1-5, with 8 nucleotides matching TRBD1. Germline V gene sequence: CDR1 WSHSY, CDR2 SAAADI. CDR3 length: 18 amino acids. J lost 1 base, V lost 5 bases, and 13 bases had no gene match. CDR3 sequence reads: CASSPGTGAFGSNQPQHF. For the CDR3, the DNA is TGCGCCAGCAGTCCCGGGACAGGAGCCTTTGGGAGCAATCAGCCCCAGCATTTT.

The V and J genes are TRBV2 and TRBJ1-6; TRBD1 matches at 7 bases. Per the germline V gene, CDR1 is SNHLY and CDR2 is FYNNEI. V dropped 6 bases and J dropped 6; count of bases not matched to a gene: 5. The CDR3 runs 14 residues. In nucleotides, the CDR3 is TGTGCCAGCAGACCCGGACAGGTTAATTCACCCCTCCACTTT. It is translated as CASRPGQVNSPLHF.

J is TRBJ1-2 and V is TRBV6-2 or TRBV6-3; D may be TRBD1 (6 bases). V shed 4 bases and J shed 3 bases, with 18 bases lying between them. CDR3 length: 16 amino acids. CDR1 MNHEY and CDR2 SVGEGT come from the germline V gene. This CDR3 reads CASSWGGLDVYYGYTF. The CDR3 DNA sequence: TGTGCCAGCAGTTGGGGGGGCCTGGACGTTTACTATGGCTACACCTTC.

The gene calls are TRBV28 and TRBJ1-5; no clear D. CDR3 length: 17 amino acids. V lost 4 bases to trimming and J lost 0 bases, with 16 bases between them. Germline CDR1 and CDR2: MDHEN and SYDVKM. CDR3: CASSSKSYLRSNQPQHF. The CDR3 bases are TGTGCCAGCAGTTCTAAATCATATCTCCGTAGCAATCAGCCCCAGCATTTT.